This TCR beta chain was sequenced for a study of T cells after yellow fever vaccination. On the study more broadly: The SMART-Seq v4 Ultra Low Input method served to prepare the low-cell-number fractions. Overall study findings and caveats: Booster sampling recovered most clones from primary vaccination (roughly 97% CD4, 80% to 90% CD8). Abundant clonotypes from the bulk population could have been carried over as contaminants into FACS-sorted repertoires.

This clonotype was found many times. Its target is not known. The CDR3 is 13 amino acids. The ends were cut back, 2 bases at V and 2 bases at J, with 7 bases in the middle. Germline values: CDR1 SGHRS, CDR2 YFSETQ. A 5'RACE template-switching step, the method used to make TCR cDNA, added a universal primer site and UMIs. TCRdb ran MiXCR on the 5' RACE reads and lists one entry per CDR3 protein. Of about 300,000 distinct CDR3 sequences listed, approximately 3.9% are singletons. This clonotype originated in a man aged 18 to 29 who received the YFV17D yellow fever vaccine. J is TRBJ2-5 and V is TRBV5-1; D possibly corresponds to TRBD2 (6 bases). The source material was PBMCs, sampled 5 days after the yellow fever booster vaccination. CDR3 region: CASSFAGQETQYF. As DNA, the CDR3 is TGCGCCAGCAGCTTCGCGGGGCAAGAGACCCAGTACTTC.